This entry is about one TCR beta chain. TCRdb's copy holds only in-frame clones and misses some; the assay was immunoSEQ multiplex PCR. Here the sample spans approximately 230,000 clones, approximately 90% being singletons. Trimming removed 3 bases from V and 4 bases from J, with 10 bases in between. There are 14 residues in the CDR3. Per the germline V gene, CDR1 is SNHLY and CDR2 is FYNNEI. Among Cohort 3 donors, those recovered had two negative PCRs, clearance, or symptom resolution. This sample was included in a study of blood T cell repertoires in COVID-19. This sequence originates from a woman aged 18-29 years who had recovered from COVID-19. The rearrangement joins TRBV2 to TRBJ1-3; D gene unclear. Sequencing was done on a sample of PBMCs or T cells enriched from blood (not recorded which). CDR3: CASSDGGLGNTIYF. The CDR3 nucleotides are TGTGCCAGCAGTGACGGAGGGCTCGGAAACACCATATATTTT.